This TCR beta chain was captured by sequencing in a study of blood T cell repertoires in COVID-19. Study summary: There were acute and convalescent COVID-19 samples, and they came from the United States, Italy and Spain. PBMCs, B-cell-depleted T cells, or T cells provided the cDNA or gDNA that made up the material.

There are 16 residues in the CDR3. The germline gives CDR1 SGHTA, CDR2 FQGTGA. Deletions cut 1 base from V and 10 bases from J, with 19 bases between. In the study's own analysis: Amplification of reference gene primers was used by the study to estimate nucleated cell counts. Here immunoSEQ multiplex PCR was the method, and the copy in TCRdb shows in-frame clones only, minus some. For V, J and clone size, that table is used; D and trimming come from the DNA. The table records about 280,000 clones, approximately 90% of them present only once. This receptor was identified in a woman aged 25 to 39 with active or convalescent COVID-19. Source material: peripheral blood. The gene calls are TRBV7-3 and TRBJ2-2; D might be TRBD2 (6 bases). CDR3 amino acids: CASSLNGGSSHAELFF. The CDR3 nucleotides are TGTGCCAGCAGCTTAAACGGAGGGTCTAGCCATGCGGAGCTGTTTTTT.